The 14 T cell receptor beta chains presented below share a single source sample, sequenced in a study of OX40 agonist ivuxolimab in advanced cancers. Measured with immunoSEQ multiplex PCR; TCRdb has only the in-frame clones, and not every one. The repertoire holds some 80,000 clones, with approximately 94% as singletons. The sample here was CD4+ or CD8+ T cells sorted from blood, taken in a trial of the OX40 agonist ivuxolimab. These TCRs come from an adult with an advanced solid tumor such as melanoma, head and neck, liver or kidney cancer.

J is TRBJ1-5 and V is TRBV19, with D possibly TRBD1 on 5 matching bases. This CDR3 spans 16 amino acids. V dropped 4 bases and J dropped 8 bases, with 21 bases sitting between them. Germline values: CDR1 LNHDA, CDR2 SQIVND (reference sequence). This CDR3 reads CASSRWERQGREPQHF. The CDR3 region has the DNA TGTGCCAGTAGTAGGTGGGAGAGGCAGGGAAGGGAGCCCCAGCATTTT.

The rearrangement joins TRBV7-9 to TRBJ1-4, with D maybe TRBD1 (6 bases). V was trimmed by 5 bases and J by 4 bases, leaving 14 bases between them. This CDR3 contains 15 residues. Looked up from germline, CDR1 is SEHNR and CDR2 is FQNEAQ (reference sequence). This CDR3 is CASSISGGRNEKLFF. Written as DNA, the CDR3 is TGTGCCAGCAGCATTTCGGGGGGGCGTAATGAAAAACTGTTTTTT.

The CDR3 sequence is CASSFDYYNEQFF. CDR3 nucleotide sequence: TGTGCCAGCAGCTTTGACTATTACAATGAGCAGTTCTTC. The chain links TRBV7-3 to TRBJ2-1, with D perhaps TRBD2 (5 bases). Between the trimmed V and J ends, which lost 3 bases and 4 bases, there was a span of 7 bases. The CDR3 has 13 residues. Germline CDR1 is SGHTA and CDR2 is FQGTGA. Supplemented by reference TRBV7-3 and TRBJ2-1, the full variable domain reads GAGVSQTPSNKVTEKGKYVELRCDPISGHTALYWYRQSLGQGPEFLIYFQGTGAADDSGLPNDRFFAVRPEGSVSTLKIQRTERGDSAVYLCASSFDYYNEQFFGPGTRLTVL.

The genes are TRBV6-5 and TRBJ1-1; no reliable D call. The CDR3 sequence is 14 residues long. Trimming stripped 2 bases from V and 3 bases from J, with 10 bases between. The V gene's germline CDR1 is MNHEY and CDR2 SVGAGI. DNA of the CDR3: TGTGCCAGCAGTTACACTACTGGGTACACTGAAGCTTTCTTT. This sequence encodes CASSYTTGYTEAFF.

The chain recombines TRBV28 with TRBJ2-2; TRBD1 matches at 8 bases. Germline V CDR1 and CDR2: MDHEN, SYDVKM. Losses at the gene ends were 3 bases for V and 1 base for J; bases not matched to a gene: 4. The CDR3 contains 16 residues. Written as DNA, the CDR3 is TGTGCCAGCAGTTTTCTCGGGACAGGGAACACCGGGGAGCTGTTTTTT. It codes for CASSFLGTGNTGELFF.

The chain carries TRBV18 and TRBJ2-2; a weak D match, TRBD1 (6 bases). This CDR3 has 16 amino acids. The germline gives CDR1 KGHSH, CDR2 LQKENI. Trimming took 3 bases from V and 3 from J, leaving 14 bases between them. The CDR3: CASSPIQGSDTGELFF. CDR3 DNA: TGTGCCAGCTCACCTATACAGGGTTCCGACACCGGGGAGCTGTTTTTT.

This clone was seen only once. The chain has TRBV7-2 and TRBJ2-3; D remains unclear. CDR1 and CDR2 from the germline V gene are SGHTA and FQGNSA. The length of the CDR3 is 14 residues. Trimming left V 3 bases short and J 2 bases short, with 9 bases between. Written as DNA, the CDR3 is TGTGCCAGCAGCTTCCTTAGCACCACAGATACGCAGTATTTT. It codes for CASSFLSTTDTQYF.

This clone has a handful of counts. J is TRBJ2-7 and V is TRBV7-3; the D gene could be TRBD1 or TRBD2 (5 bases each). The CDR3 has 13 amino acids. The germline CDR1 and CDR2 sequences are SGHTA and FQGTGA. The germline V and J ends were trimmed by 10 bases and 0 bases, with 13 bases remaining between them. The CDR3 here is CATTGRSSYEQYF. In nucleotides, the CDR3 is TGTGCCACCACGGGACGGAGCTCCTACGAGCAGTACTTC.

The chain couples TRBV5-4 to TRBJ2-5; TRBD2 is a possible D gene (5 bases). This CDR3 spans 15 amino acids. The ends were cut back, 0 bases at V and 2 bases at J, with 11 bases in the middle. From germline, CDR1 is SGHNT and CDR2 YYREEE (reference sequence). The CDR3 bases are TGTGCCAGCAGCTTGGCGTTACGGACTCAAGAGACCCAGTACTTC. Translation: CASSLALRTQETQYF.

The chain couples TRBV19 to TRBJ2-5; possible D gene TRBD2, 7 bases. The DNA end favors TRBJ2-7, so the J call may be wrong. The CDR3 length is 15 residues. CDR1 and CDR2 from the germline V gene are LNHDA and SQIVND (reference sequence). Written as DNA, the CDR3 is TGTGCCAGTAGCCAAGGGGGGGGCTCGATTTACGAGCAGTACTTC. Encoded protein: CASSQGGGSIYEQYF.

V and J are TRBV7-9 and TRBJ2-4; D not certain. Germline values: CDR1 SEHNR, CDR2 FQNEAQ (reference sequence). This CDR3 comprises 14 residues. V lost 1 base and J 4 bases, leaving 8 bases between the germline ends. The CDR3 bases are TGTGCCAGCAGCTTAGGTGTCGGAAAAAACATTCAGTACTTC. Amino acids: CASSLGVGKNIQYF.

The chain recombines TRBV5-1 with TRBJ1-1; D not certain. V lost 6 bases, J lost 1 base, and 10 bases lay in between. CDR3 length: 13 amino acids. Germline V CDR1 and CDR2: SGHRS, YFSETQ. CDR3 loop: CASTQEPNTEAFF. In DNA form, the CDR3 reads TGCGCCAGCACGCAGGAGCCGAACACTGAAGCTTTCTTT.

This chain uses TRBV27 with TRBJ1-5; D gene ambiguous. Trimming cost V 7 bases and J 1 base, with 17 bases left between them. The CDR3 sequence is 16 residues long. From germline, CDR1 is MNHEY and CDR2 SMNVEV (reference sequence). The CDR3 DNA follows: TGTGCCAGCATCCCAAGGGAAGGGAAGAGCAATCAGCCCCAGCATTTT. Translation gives CASIPREGKSNQPQHF.

This clone appeared a single time. The V and J genes are TRBV28 and TRBJ2-3, with D possibly matching TRBD2 (5 bases). The CDR3 contains 13 residues. Trimming shortened V by 5 bases and J by 4 bases, and 10 bases separated the two germline ends. From germline, CDR1 is MDHEN and CDR2 SYDVKM. The chain's CDR3 is CASSIHGADTQYF. The DNA of the CDR3 is TGTGCCAGCAGTATACACGGGGCAGATACGCAGTATTTT.